Shown below are 23 T cell receptor beta chains from a single sample sequenced in a study of cytomegalovirus exposure and HLA in healthy donors. The protocol was immunoSEQ multiplex PCR, while the TCRdb copy is restricted to in-frame clones and leaves out a portion. The profile shows fewer than 200,000 clones, approximately 81% of them singletons. The specimen sequenced was PBMCs. The source of these receptors is a man between 18 and 29 years old in good health and CMV-seropositive.

V is TRBV7-9 and J is TRBJ1-2; D remains unclear. Between the trimmed V and J ends, which lost 0 bases and 4 bases, there was a span of 15 bases. Per germline, CDR1 SEHNR and CDR2 FQNEAQ (reference sequence). This CDR3 region has 16 residues. CDR3 in amino acids: CASSLAPGKAAYGYTF. CDR3 coding DNA: TGTGCCAGCAGCTTAGCGCCCGGGAAGGCGGCCTATGGCTACACCTTC.

The chain is built from TRBV29-1 and TRBJ2-3, with 10 bases lining up with TRBD2. This CDR3 region has 17 residues. The junction had 8 bases not matched to a gene; V was cut back by 1 base and J by 1 base. Per germline, CDR1 SQVTM and CDR2 ANQGSEA. CDR3 sequence (DNA): TGCAGCGTTGAAGGACCCCAAAGCGGGAGGGGCACAGATACGCAGTATTTT. As protein: CSVEGPQSGRGTDTQYF.

This chain joins TRBV5-1 and TRBJ2-1; the D gene is possibly TRBD2 (5 bases). V shed 7 bases and J shed 3 bases, with 14 bases lying between them. The germline CDR1 and CDR2 sequences are SGHRS and YFSETQ. CDR3 length: 14 residues. The CDR3 spells CASGVESGYNEQFF. CDR3 DNA: TGCGCCAGCGGGGTGGAAAGCGGCTACAATGAGCAGTTCTTC.

The table lists this clone with a few counts. The chain links TRBV7-9 to TRBJ2-2, with TRBD2 identical over 12 bases. Germline assignment: CDR1 SEHNR and CDR2 FQNEAQ (reference sequence). V was clipped by 3 bases and J by 5 bases; unmatched bases: 7. The CDR3 has 17 amino acids. The CDR3 DNA sequence: TGTGCCAGCAGCTTGCCTAGCGGGGGGGCCTTGACCGGGGAGCTGTTTTTT. Its translation: CASSLPSGGALTGELFF.

V usage is TRBV9 and J usage is TRBJ2-5, with 9 bases aligning to TRBD2. The CDR3 length is 16 residues. V dropped 3 bases and J dropped 2; count of bases not matched to a gene: 8. Germline V lookup: CDR1 SGDLS, CDR2 YYNGEE. This CDR3 reads CASSAIAGAGQETQYF. The CDR3 nucleotides are TGTGCCAGCAGCGCAATAGCGGGAGCGGGACAAGAGACCCAGTACTTC.

The chain joins TRBV9 to TRBJ2-2; a weak D match, TRBD1 (6 bases). The CDR3 is made up of 13 amino acids. CDR1 is SGDLS, CDR2 YYNGEE, per germline. The V and J ends lost 1 base and 9 bases respectively, with 10 bases between them. The CDR3 region has the DNA TGTGCCAGCAGCGTAACAACAGGGCGGGAGCTGTTTTTT. Its protein product is CASSVTTGRELFF.

This rearrangement joins TRBV11-2 to TRBJ2-7; tentative D call: TRBD1 (5 bases). CDR1 is SGHAT, CDR2 FQNNGV, per germline. The CDR3 sequence is 15 residues long. V was clipped by 5 bases and J by 2 bases, with 16 bases between them. CDR3 nucleotides: TGTGCCAGCAGCCAACCCGGACATGGGACCTACGAGCAGTACTTC. It encodes CASSQPGHGTYEQYF.

This clone was counted between two and nine times. The rearrangement uses TRBV14 and TRBJ1-2; 9 positions agree with TRBD1. The germline CDR1 and CDR2 sequences are SGHDN and FVKESK. With V trimmed by 4 bases and J by 4 bases, 10 bases remained unmatched. This CDR3 region has 16 residues. The DNA for the CDR3 is TGTGCCAGCAGCCTCCAGGGACAGGGAGACCTCTATGGCTACACCTTC. It yields the protein CASSLQGQGDLYGYTF.

The DNA of the CDR3 is TGCGCCAGCAGCCTAATGACGGGGCAGCCCCAGCATTTT. Amino acid sequence: CASSLMTGQPQHF. J is TRBJ1-5 and V is TRBV4-1; D gene unclear. The V end was cut by 4 bases, the J end by 7 bases, with 11 bases between. The V gene's germline CDR1 is MGHRA and CDR2 YSYEKL. The CDR3 totals 13 residues.

The chain has TRBV7-2 and TRBJ2-2, with 10 bases aligning to TRBD1. CDR3 length equals 15 residues. Germline assignment: CDR1 SGHTA and CDR2 FQGNSA. J was trimmed by 5 bases and V by 8 bases; bases with no gene match: 8. CDR3 DNA: TGTGCCAGCGGAGACAGGGGGCGGTTTACCGGGGAGCTGTTTTTT. It specifies CASGDRGRFTGELFF. Full variable domain (outside the CDR3, taken from reference TRBV7-2 and TRBJ2-2): GAGVSQSPSNKVTEKGKDVELRCDPISGHTALYWYRQSLGQGLEFLIYFQGNSAPDKSGLPSDRFSAERTGGSVSTLTIQRTQQEDSAVYLCASGDRGRFTGELFFGEGSRLTVL.

V and J are TRBV28 and TRBJ2-5; possible D gene TRBD2, 5 bases. V lost 7 bases and J 2 bases, leaving 17 bases between the germline ends. The germline gives CDR1 MDHEN, CDR2 SYDVKM. This CDR3 has 15 residues. CDR3 nucleotides: TGTGCCAGCATCCCAGTGGGAGAAAATCAAGAGACCCAGTACTTC. Amino acid sequence: CASIPVGENQETQYF.

The chain uses TRBV5-8 and TRBJ2-7, with 7 positions matching TRBD1. Germline CDR1 reads SGHTS; CDR2 reads YDEGEE. The CDR3 runs 14 residues. V gave up 2 bases and J gave up 1 base; unmatched junction bases: 3. The CDR3 reads CASSFTTGSYEQYF. For the CDR3, the DNA is TGTGCCAGCAGCTTCACGACAGGGTCCTACGAGCAGTACTTC.

This clone has a single count. The CDR3 DNA sequence: TGCGCCAGCAGCCCGGGTCACTATCTCACCGGGGAGCTGTTTTTT. Amino acid sequence: CASSPGHYLTGELFF. J is TRBJ2-2 and V is TRBV4-1; D gene ambiguous. Trimming cost V 4 bases and J 4 bases, with 13 bases left between them. The germline gives CDR1 MGHRA, CDR2 YSYEKL. The CDR3 is made up of 15 amino acids.

The J gene is TRBJ1-2, the V gene TRBV28; D is perhaps TRBD1 (6 bases). Trimming took off 4 bases at V and 4 bases at J, with 16 bases between the two ends. CDR1 and CDR2 from the germline V gene are MDHEN and SYDVKM. The CDR3 consists of 15 residues. Written as DNA, the CDR3 is TGTGCCAGCAGTTCGGGAGGGGGACGAGCCTATGGCTACACCTTC. Amino acid sequence: CASSSGGGRAYGYTF.

The gene calls are TRBV7-9 and TRBJ1-4; D is unclear. The CDR3 consists of 14 residues. The germline CDR1 and CDR2 sequences are SEHNR and FQNEAQ (reference sequence). Trimming removed 4 bases at V and 8 bases at J, with 14 bases between. The CDR3 reads CASSSSEVGEKLFF. The CDR3 DNA is TGTGCCAGCAGCTCGTCGGAGGTAGGGGAAAAACTGTTTTTT.

This rearrangement joins TRBV4-1 to TRBJ2-7, with D possibly TRBD2 on 7 matching bases. Germline CDR1 reads MGHRA; CDR2 reads YSYEKL. V lost 1 base and J lost 0, with 19 bases in between. This CDR3 is built from 18 residues. The chain's CDR3 is CASSQVPGGGLTSYEQYF. The CDR3 DNA reads TGCGCCAGCAGCCAAGTGCCTGGCGGGGGCCTGACCTCCTACGAGCAGTACTTC.

The chain links TRBV28 to TRBJ1-5, with D possibly matching TRBD1 (5 bases). Germline-derived CDR1 and CDR2 are MDHEN and SYDVKM. The V gene lost 6 bases and the J gene lost 5 bases, with 29 bases spanning the gap. CDR3 length equals 19 residues. CDR3 in DNA: TGTGCCAGCAGCCCTAGGCCCCAACACAGGAATCGTGGTGATCAGCCCCAGCATTTT. This sequence encodes CASSPRPQHRNRGDQPQHF.

This chain connects TRBV6-4 to TRBJ2-3, with TRBD2 as a possible D gene (6 bases). The length of the CDR3 is 20 residues. The germline V gene has CDR1 MRHNA and CDR2 SNTAGT. V was pared by 7 bases and J by 3 bases, with 32 bases between. CDR3 amino acids: CASTTRGLNGDPRATDTQYF. The CDR3 coding sequence is TGTGCCAGCACCACCCGCGGACTAAATGGAGACCCTAGAGCAACAGATACGCAGTATTTT.

The chain combines TRBV27 with TRBJ2-7; D not resolved. The germline V and J ends were trimmed by 2 bases and 0 bases, with 5 bases remaining between them. This CDR3 is 13 amino acids long. Germline V gives CDR1 MNHEY, CDR2 SMNVEV (reference sequence). CDR3 coding DNA: TGTGCCAGCAGTTTAAGCGCCTCCTACGAGCAGTACTTC. Protein sequence: CASSLSASYEQYF.

This chain joins TRBV29-1 and TRBJ2-5, with 7 positions matching TRBD1. The CDR3 has 12 amino acids. Germline V CDR1 and CDR2: SQVTM, ANQGSEA. Trimming took 7 bases from V and 3 from J; bases not matched to a gene: 5. CDR3 in amino acids: CSGGGREETQYF. DNA of the CDR3: TGCAGCGGAGGGGGCAGAGAAGAGACCCAGTACTTC.

V gene TRBV7-8 combines with J gene TRBJ2-2, with TRBD1 identical over 10 bases. The CDR3 covers 20 residues. Trimming took 1 base from V and 4 from J; bases not matched to a gene: 15. Germline values: CDR1 SGHVS, CDR2 FQNEAQ. DNA of the CDR3: TGTGCCAGCAGCTTAGACGGGACAGGGGTAATGGTACCGGGCACCGGGGAGCTGTTTTTT. Its translation is CASSLDGTGVMVPGTGELFF.

The chain links TRBV11-3 to TRBJ2-5, with 8 bases matching TRBD1. V was pared by 4 bases and J by 4 bases, with 5 bases of the junction left unmatched. Germline V gene lookup returns CDR1 SGHNT and CDR2 YENEEA. The CDR3 loop spans 14 amino acids. CDR3 residues: CASSSSGGPETQYF. In DNA, the CDR3 is TGTGCCAGCAGCTCCTCAGGGGGCCCAGAGACCCAGTACTTC.

The V and J genes are TRBV28 and TRBJ1-5; D remains unclear. The CDR3 totals 15 residues. Trimming removed 7 bases from V and 2 bases from J, with 15 bases in between. Germline assignment: CDR1 MDHEN and CDR2 SYDVKM. Here the CDR3 reads CASTPAAGGNQPQHF. CDR3 in DNA: TGTGCCAGCACCCCTGCGGCCGGGGGCAATCAGCCCCAGCATTTT.